This entry lists 20 T cell receptor beta chains sequenced from one sample in a study of blood T cells in healthy people across ages. For the second PCR, which ran for 7 to 11 cycles, a sample-barcoded 5' primer and a J-beta primer mix were used. From the 5' RACE reads, TCRdb called clonotypes with MiXCR, one entry per CDR3 protein. The table records roughly 800,000 distinct CDR3 sequences, more than 45% of them present only once. The sequencing sample was made of blood. The source is a young man in good health.

The CDR3 loop is CASSEQALSNQPQHF. The CDR3 nucleotides are TGTGCCAGCAGTGAACAAGCTCTCTCCAATCAGCCCCAGCATTTT. The rearrangement uses TRBV2 and TRBJ1-5, with unresolved D. Germline CDR1 reads SNHLY; CDR2 reads FYNNEI. The CDR3 covers 15 residues. Trimming removed 2 bases from V and 3 bases from J, with 11 bases in between. The variable domain in full, with the rest retrieved from reference TRBV2 and TRBJ1-5, is EPEVTQTPSHQVTQMGQEVILRCVPISNHLYFYWYRQILGQKVEFLVSFYNNEISEKSEIFDDQFSVERPDGSNFTLKIRSTKLEDSAMYFCASSEQALSNQPQHFGDGTRLSIL.

This clonotype was observed a few times. This chain connects TRBV12-3 or TRBV12-4 to TRBJ1-4; a possible D gene is TRBD1 (5 bases). This CDR3 contains 15 residues. The V end was cut by 6 bases, the J end by 8 bases, with 19 bases between. CDR3 in amino acids: CASRLRGAQEEKLFF. The CDR3 region has the DNA TGTGCCAGCAGACTGCGTGGGGCCCAGGAAGAAAAACTGTTTTTT.

The count of this clonotype is one. The J gene is TRBJ2-1, the V gene TRBV20-1, with TRBD2 matching 13 bases. CDR3 length: 17 residues. Trimming removed 1 base from V and 0 bases from J; junction bases left unmatched: 3. The germline CDR1 and CDR2 sequences are DFQATT and SNEGSKA (reference sequence). CDR3 DNA: TGCAGTGCTAGAGGGCGGACTAGCGGGAGCTCCTACAATGAGCAGTTCTTC. Translation: CSARGRTSGSSYNEQFF.

This clonotype was picked up a small number of times. The rearrangement links TRBV7-2 to TRBJ2-1; 7 bases are a match to TRBD1. J gave up 0 bases and V 5 bases, and 4 bases lay outside the gene matches. CDR1 SGHTA and CDR2 FQGNSA come from the germline V gene. The CDR3 loop spans 15 amino acids. CDR3: CASSVGTASYNEQFF. As DNA, the CDR3 is TGTGCCAGCAGCGTCGGGACAGCCTCCTACAATGAGCAGTTCTTC.

This clonotype came up a few times. The chain recombines TRBV29-1 with TRBJ2-5; a weak D match, TRBD1 (7 bases). The CDR3 has 14 residues. Germline V gene sequence: CDR1 SQVTM, CDR2 ANQGSEA. Trimming took 6 bases from V and 4 from J, leaving 18 bases between them. The DNA of the CDR3 is TGCAGCGTAACGGGGACAGTGGGAGGAGAGACCCAGTACTTC. Amino acid sequence: CSVTGTVGGETQYF. Drawing the rest from reference TRBV29-1 and TRBJ2-5, the complete variable domain is SAVISQKPSRDICQRGTSLTIQCQVDSQVTMMFWYRQQPGQSLTLIATANQGSEATYESGFVIDKFPISRPNLTFSTLTVSNMSPEDSSIYLCSVTGTVGGETQYFGPGTRLLVL.

J is TRBJ1-1 and V is TRBV12-3 or TRBV12-4, with D unclear. The CDR3 is 14 residues long. Trimming pared 3 bases from V and 5 bases from J, leaving 13 bases between. The CDR3 loop reads CASSFQPPGTEAFF. CDR3 DNA sequence: TGTGCCAGCAGTTTTCAACCCCCGGGGACTGAAGCTTTCTTT.

This clonotype has just a few counts. This chain links TRBV4-1 with TRBJ2-7, with D unresolved. The CDR3 covers 15 residues. Germline CDR1 is MGHRA and CDR2 is YSYEKL. Trimming cost V 1 base and J 0 bases, with 10 bases left between them. CDR3 sequence (DNA): TGCGCCAGCAGCCAAGGTATAGGGATCTCCTACGAGCAGTACTTC. It translates to CASSQGIGISYEQYF.

The rearrangement uses TRBV7-3 and TRBJ2-6, with 13 bases matching TRBD2. Germline assignment: CDR1 SGHTA and CDR2 FQGTGA. This CDR3 has 20 residues. Losses at the gene ends were 6 bases for V and 1 base for J; bases not matched to a gene: 12. This CDR3 is CASRSTSGRVTGSGANVLTF. Written as DNA, the CDR3 is TGTGCCAGCAGGTCCACTAGCGGGAGGGTAACGGGGTCTGGGGCCAACGTCCTGACTTTC.

The chain uses TRBV6-2 or TRBV6-3 and TRBJ2-5; unclear D gene. In germline, CDR1 is MNHEY, CDR2 SVGEGT. V lost 6 bases, J lost 11 bases, and 25 bases lay in between. The CDR3 runs to 15 residues. DNA for the CDR3: TGTGCCAGCAGAACCGACTGGAGCTCCTACAATGAGCAGTACTTC. Its translation: CASRTDWSSYNEQYF.

This clonotype was recorded a few times. This chain links TRBV20-1 with TRBJ1-5, with D hard to call. Germline values: CDR1 DFQATT, CDR2 SNEGSKA (reference sequence). CDR3 size: 15 residues. V gave up 3 bases and J gave up 0 bases, with 12 bases separating them. CDR3: CSASVLSNSNQPQHF. For the CDR3, the DNA is TGCAGTGCTAGCGTTTTGTCTAATAGCAATCAGCCCCAGCATTTT.

This chain uses TRBV4-2 with TRBJ2-7; D is possibly TRBD1 or TRBD2 (5 bases each). Germline-derived CDR1 and CDR2 are LGHNA and YNFKEQ. The CDR3 is 18 residues long. V was clipped by 2 bases and J by 4 bases, with 24 bases between them. The CDR3 spells CASSQRRGGQGVWYEQYF. CDR3 DNA: TGTGCCAGCAGCCAACGTCGGGGCGGCCAAGGGGTTTGGTACGAGCAGTACTTC.

The gene calls are TRBV2 and TRBJ2-7; D is perhaps TRBD2 (7 bases). The length of the CDR3 is 11 residues. Germline CDR1 and CDR2: SNHLY and FYNNEI. V lost 8 bases to trimming and J lost 4 bases, with 9 bases between them. Here the CDR3 reads CASGGAYEQYF. In DNA, the CDR3 is TGTGCCAGCGGGGGGGCGTACGAGCAGTACTTC.

J is TRBJ1-1 and V is TRBV27; no definite D call. The germline V gene has CDR1 MNHEY and CDR2 SMNVEV (reference sequence). This CDR3 is built from 15 residues. V was clipped by 4 bases and J by 1 base, with 13 bases between them. The CDR3, as DNA: TGTGCCAGCAGTTCATCTGTTCCGACGAACACTGAAGCTTTCTTT. This sequence encodes CASSSSVPTNTEAFF.

The rearrangement uses TRBV4-3 and TRBJ2-3, with D possibly being TRBD2 (5 bases). Per germline, CDR1 LGHNA and CDR2 YSLEER. The CDR3 consists of 14 residues. Trimming pared 0 bases from V and 5 bases from J, leaving 9 bases between. This CDR3 reads CASSQEEDVDTQYF. CDR3 nucleotides: TGCGCCAGCAGCCAAGAGGAGGACGTAGATACGCAGTATTTT.

The V and J genes are TRBV20-1 and TRBJ2-1; the match to TRBD2 covers 11 bases. After removal of 6 bases from V and 11 bases from J, the junction contained 15 bases not matched to a gene. Germline CDR1 is DFQATT and CDR2 is SNEGSKA (reference sequence). There are 15 residues in the CDR3. Here the CDR3 DNA reads TGCAGTGCCAGCTGGGCTAGCGGGGGGAGCAGGCAGCAGTTCTTC. It encodes CSASWASGGSRQQFF.

This rearrangement joins TRBV13 to TRBJ2-5; 9 positions match TRBD2. Germline CDR1 reads PRHDT; CDR2 reads FYEKMQ (reference sequence). This CDR3 spans 15 amino acids. Losses at the gene ends were 5 bases for V and 4 bases for J; bases not matched to a gene: 8. The CDR3 nucleotides read TGTGCCAGCAGCCAAGGAGCGGGGGGTGTAGAGACCCAGTACTTC. This gives the protein CASSQGAGGVETQYF.

The J gene is TRBJ1-6, the V gene TRBV6-5; tentative D call: TRBD1 (6 bases). The V end was cut by 0 bases, the J end by 9 bases, with 18 bases between. This CDR3 spans 17 amino acids. Germline lookup yields CDR1 MNHEY and CDR2 SVGAGI. The DNA of the CDR3 is TGTGCCAGCAGTTACTCAGGATTTGCGGGGGCGAGTTCACCCCTCCACTTT. It is translated as CASSYSGFAGASSPLHF.

The chain recombines TRBV29-1 with TRBJ2-5; TRBD2 matches at 7 bases. Unmatched junction bases numbered 21, after V lost 4 bases and J lost 1 base. The CDR3 is 19 amino acids. Per the germline V gene, CDR1 is SQVTM and CDR2 is ANQGSEA. CDR3 sequence: CSVVVSGIVARRTQETQYF. The CDR3 bases are TGCAGCGTTGTTGTGAGCGGGATAGTTGCCCGAAGAACCCAAGAGACCCAGTACTTC.

In nucleotides, the CDR3 is TGTGCCAGCAGCTTCGATGGCATTCAGTACTTC. This gives the protein CASSFDGIQYF. This chain connects TRBV5-4 to TRBJ2-4; D remains unclear. The CDR3 runs to 11 residues. In germline, CDR1 is SGHNT, CDR2 YYREEE (reference sequence). The V gene lost 2 bases and the J gene lost 9 bases, with 6 bases spanning the gap.

The chain links TRBV6-6 to TRBJ2-3; the match to TRBD2 covers 10 bases. V dropped 7 bases and J dropped 6; count of bases not matched to a gene: 4. The germline CDR1 and CDR2 sequences are MNHNY and SVGAGI (reference sequence). The length of the CDR3 is 13 residues. The CDR3 spells CASIFSGRDTQYF. In DNA, the CDR3 is TGTGCCAGCATTTTTAGCGGGAGGGATACGCAGTATTTT.